This T cell receptor beta chain was recovered during a study of shared clonotypes between healthy human individuals. The germline V and J ends were trimmed by 1 base and 5 bases, with 12 bases remaining between them. This CDR3 comprises 14 residues. CDR1 is MGHRA and CDR2 is YSYEKL in the germline V gene. Libraries were prepared by immunoSEQ multiplex PCR; TCRdb keeps only in-frame clonotypes and omits some of them. Among about 2.5 million clones listed, about 90% were seen once. V is TRBV4-1 and J is TRBJ2-7, with D possibly being TRBD1 or TRBD2 (5 bases each). The clonotype comes from a man aged 18 to 29 in good health. Some clones in this sample may be carry-over from other donors' samples. Sequenced: naive CD4+ T cells from PBMCs. Subset defined: CD45RA+ positively selected. Here the CDR3 reads CASSQVGTPDEQYF. The CDR3 coding sequence is TGCGCCAGCAGCCAAGTAGGGACCCCGGACGAGCAGTACTTC.